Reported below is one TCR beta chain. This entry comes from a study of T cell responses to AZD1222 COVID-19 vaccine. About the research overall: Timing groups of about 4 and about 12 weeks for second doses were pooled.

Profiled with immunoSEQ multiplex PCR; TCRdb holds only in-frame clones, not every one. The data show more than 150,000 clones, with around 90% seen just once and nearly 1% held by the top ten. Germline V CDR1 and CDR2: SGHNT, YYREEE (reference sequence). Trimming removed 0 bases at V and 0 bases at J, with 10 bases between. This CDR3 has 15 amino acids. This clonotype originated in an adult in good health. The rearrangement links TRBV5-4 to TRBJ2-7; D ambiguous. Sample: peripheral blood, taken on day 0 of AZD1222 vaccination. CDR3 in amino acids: CASSLDWANSYEQYF. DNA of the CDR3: TGTGCCAGCAGCTTGGACTGGGCCAACTCCTACGAGCAGTACTTC.